The 21 T cell receptor beta chains below all came from one sample that was sequenced in a study of siplizumab effects on memory and regulatory T cells. Some clones are missing from TCRdb's copy, which holds only in-frame ones; the method was immunoSEQ multiplex PCR. The sample has some 100,000 clones; about 91% are singletons. The specimen was CD4+ T cells sorted from blood. Receptors were obtained from a human donor in good health. Some clones in this sample may be carry-over from other donors' samples.

The gene calls are TRBV2 and TRBJ1-2, with D uncertain. The CDR3 length is 10 residues. Trimming removed 8 bases at V and 6 bases at J, with 7 bases between. Germline CDR1 and CDR2: SNHLY and FYNNEI. The CDR3 DNA is TGTGCCAGCCATTTGGATGGCTACACCTTC. Amino acid sequence: CASHLDGYTF.

This clone has just a few counts. For the CDR3, the DNA is TGCGCCAGCAGCTTGGAATCCGAAGCTTTCTTT. Translating gives CASSLESEAFF. This chain uses TRBV5-1 with TRBJ1-1; D is unclear. This CDR3 region has 11 residues. Trimming shortened V by 0 bases and J by 8 bases, and 5 bases separated the two germline ends. Germline-derived CDR1 and CDR2 are SGHRS and YFSETQ.

The CDR3 is CATSYGGTEAFF. DNA for the CDR3: TGTGCCACCAGTTACGGGGGGACTGAAGCTTTCTTT. The rearrangement links TRBV15 to TRBJ1-1; D is possibly TRBD1 (5 bases). Germline V gene sequence: CDR1 LNHNV, CDR2 YYDKDF (reference sequence). V lost 6 bases, J lost 5 bases, and 10 bases lay in between. The CDR3 contains 12 residues.

This chain links TRBV28 with TRBJ2-5, with TRBD1 matching over 7 bases. The J call may not be correct, given that the DNA end is closer to TRBJ2-7. Germline V lookup: CDR1 MDHEN, CDR2 SYDVKM. The length of the CDR3 is 14 residues. The CDR3 is CASRSTGSVYEQYF. The CDR3 bases are TGTGCCAGCAGATCGACAGGGAGCGTCTACGAGCAGTACTTC.

This CDR3 is CASRLGRFTDTQYF. The CDR3 DNA is TGTGCCAGCAGATTGGGACGGTTCACAGATACGCAGTATTTT. The chain carries TRBV28 and TRBJ2-3, with D possibly called TRBD1 or TRBD2 (5 bases each). Germline V gene data show CDR1 as MDHEN and CDR2 as SYDVKM. V was shortened by 6 bases and J by 2 bases, with 12 bases between the two germline ends. This CDR3 contains 14 residues.

The chain combines TRBV6-5 with TRBJ2-2; D is unresolved. V was clipped by 4 bases and J by 1 base, with 10 bases between them. CDR3 size: 15 residues. Germline CDR1 and CDR2: MNHEY and SVGAGI. For the CDR3, the DNA is TGTGCCAGCAGTTTCGGACGGAAGAACACCGGGGAGCTGTTTTTT. It codes for CASSFGRKNTGELFF.

The CDR3 reads CASSPETGYSGNTIYF. The CDR3 DNA is TGTGCCAGCTCACCGGAGACAGGCTACTCTGGAAACACCATATATTTT. The V and J genes are TRBV18 and TRBJ1-3, with a possible D match to TRBD1 (6 bases). Trimming took 3 bases from V and 0 from J, leaving 12 bases between them. Germline V lookup: CDR1 KGHSH, CDR2 LQKENI. The CDR3 is 16 residues long. Together with reference TRBV18 and TRBJ1-3, the CDR3 gives the full variable domain: NAGVMQNPRHLVRRRGQEARLRCSPMKGHSHVYWYRQLPEEGLKFMVYLQKENIIDESGMPKERFSAEFPKEGPSILRIQQVVRGDSAAYFCASSPETGYSGNTIYFGEGSWLTVV.

The rearrangement joins TRBV6-6 to TRBJ2-5, with TRBD1 identical over 9 bases. The CDR3 contains 16 residues. J lost 4 bases, V lost 2 bases, and 8 bases had no gene match. From germline, CDR1 is MNHNY and CDR2 SVGAGI (reference sequence). The CDR3 DNA follows: TGTGCCAGCAGTTACCCAGACAGGGGGGGTACAGAGACCCAGTACTTC. This sequence encodes CASSYPDRGGTETQYF.

V and J are TRBV7-3 and TRBJ2-3; perhaps D is TRBD1 or TRBD2 (5 bases each). The CDR3 length is 15 residues. V lost 5 bases to trimming and J lost 9 bases, with 21 bases between them. Germline values: CDR1 SGHTA, CDR2 FQGTGA. DNA for the CDR3: TGTGCCAGCAGCCGGGGCCTACCGGGGCCGGTAACGCAGTATTTT. Its translation: CASSRGLPGPVTQYF.

This clone was found a few times. The chain joins TRBV30 to TRBJ1-1; D call uncertain. CDR3 size: 13 residues. The V end lost 1 base, the J end lost 0 bases, and 6 bases lay between the germline ends. CDR1 is GTSNPN, CDR2 SVGIG, per germline (reference sequence). The CDR3 region has the DNA TGTGCCTGGAGTGGTCAGGTGAACACTGAAGCTTTCTTT. Its translation: CAWSGQVNTEAFF. The entire variable domain, with the rest obtained from reference TRBV30 and TRBJ1-1, is as follows: SQTIHQWPATLVQPVGSPLSLECTVEGTSNPNLYWYRQAAGRGLQLLFYSVGIGQISSEVPQNLSASRPQDRQFILSSKKLLLSDSGFYLCAWSGQVNTEAFFGQGTRLTVV.

This chain's CDR3 is CASRPTEGNTGELFF. The CDR3 bases are TGCGCCAGCAGGCCCACGGAGGGGAACACCGGGGAGCTGTTTTTT. The J gene is TRBJ2-2, the V gene TRBV5-1; weak D call: TRBD2 (6 bases). Germline lookup yields CDR1 SGHRS and CDR2 YFSETQ. Trimming removed 5 bases at V and 1 base at J, with 12 bases between. The CDR3 covers 15 residues.

The rearrangement joins TRBV5-1 to TRBJ1-2, with a tentative D call TRBD1 (6 bases). V lost 4 bases and J lost 4, with 14 bases in between. The CDR3 has 14 residues. The V gene's germline CDR1 is SGHRS and CDR2 YFSETQ. The chain's CDR3 is CASSIEQGGYGYTF. The CDR3, as DNA: TGCGCCAGCAGCATCGAACAGGGAGGCTATGGCTACACCTTC.

In the case of this clone: A junction end diverges from the germline sequence, so it may reflect a read error. The chain couples TRBV6-6 to TRBJ1-1, with TRBD1 as a possible D gene (6 bases). The CDR3 is 14 residues long. Germline V lookup: CDR1 MNHNY, CDR2 SVGAGI (reference sequence). The DNA for the CDR3 is TGTGCCAACAGTTACCGGGGGCCTGACACTGAAGCTTTCTTT. Amino acids: CANSYRGPDTEAFF.

The rearrangement joins TRBV6-1 to TRBJ1-2; 7 bases match TRBD1. CDR3 size: 14 residues. J gave up 8 bases and V 6 bases, and 12 bases lay outside the gene matches. Per germline, CDR1 MNHNS and CDR2 SASEGT. The CDR3: CASRDRALLAGYTF. CDR3 DNA sequence: TGTGCCAGCAGAGACAGGGCCTTGCTCGCGGGCTACACCTTC.

The chain couples TRBV2 to TRBJ1-4; perhaps TRBD1 as D (6 bases). The CDR3 sequence is 14 residues long. Trimming pared 2 bases from V and 5 bases from J, leaving 9 bases between. Germline lookup yields CDR1 SNHLY and CDR2 FYNNEI. CDR3 amino acids: CASSEQGLNEKLFF. The DNA of the CDR3 is TGTGCCAGCAGTGAACAGGGGCTAAATGAAAAACTGTTTTTT.

The count of this clone is one. The CDR3 loop reads CASSRRDRGTEAFF. CDR3 DNA sequence: TGTGCCAGCAGTCGCCGGGACAGGGGCACTGAAGCTTTCTTT. V and J are TRBV6-1 and TRBJ1-1; 10 bases agree with TRBD1. The trim removed 5 bases at V and 4 bases at J, leaving 4 bases unmatched. The CDR3 length is 14 residues. Germline assignment: CDR1 MNHNS and CDR2 SASEGT.

In this sample, this clone turned up once. The V and J genes are TRBV6-1 and TRBJ2-3, with 12 bases lining up with TRBD2. Germline assignment: CDR1 MNHNS and CDR2 SASEGT. V lost 2 bases, J lost 5 bases, and 8 bases stayed unmatched. The CDR3 is 17 residues long. The DNA for the CDR3 is TGTGCCAGCAGTGAATGGGCTAGCGGGAGGGCGGAAGATACGCAGTATTTT. Residues: CASSEWASGRAEDTQYF.

The CDR3 DNA follows: TGCGCCAGCAGCTTGGCGGGTCTTCAAGAGACCCAGTACTTC. It translates to CASSLAGLQETQYF. This chain uses TRBV5-1 with TRBJ2-5; D is ambiguous. V lost 0 bases and J lost 2, with 8 bases in between. The CDR3 totals 14 residues. Per the germline V gene, CDR1 is SGHRS and CDR2 is YFSETQ.

The chain is built from TRBV21-1 and TRBJ2-1; the DNA was not compared with TRBD2, the D call given in the table. TRBV21-1 constitutes a pseudogene. This CDR3 contains 17 residues. The CDR3 DNA sequence: TGTGCCAGCAGCAAACCGACTAGCGGGAGGGTCAGGGATGAGCAGTTCTTC. It is translated as CASSKPTSGRVRDEQFF.

This chain joins TRBV5-1 and TRBJ2-7; possibly TRBD1 for D (5 bases). Germline V gene lookup returns CDR1 SGHRS and CDR2 YFSETQ. The CDR3 is 14 amino acids. V lost 7 bases and J 1 base, leaving 15 bases between the germline ends. The CDR3: CASLGPYPSYEQYF. The CDR3 DNA sequence: TGCGCCAGCCTGGGGCCCTATCCTTCCTACGAGCAGTACTTC. The whole variable domain, filled in from reference TRBV5-1 and TRBJ2-7, reads KAGVTQTPRYLIKTRGQQVTLSCSPISGHRSVSWYQQTPGQGLQFLFEYFSETQRNKGNFPGRFSGRQFSNSRSEMNVSTLELGDSALYLCASLGPYPSYEQYFGPGTRLTVT.

The rearrangement links TRBV5-1 to TRBJ1-6; 9 nucleotides line up with TRBD1. V gave up 4 bases and J gave up 10 bases; unmatched junction bases: 9. Germline CDR1 is SGHRS and CDR2 is YFSETQ. The CDR3 runs to 15 residues. The CDR3 coding sequence is TGCGCCAGCAGCCCGGACAGGGGACCACAGTCACCCCTCCACTTT. This translates into CASSPDRGPQSPLHF.